What follows describes a single TCR beta chain. The CDR3 extends over 16 amino acids. V was clipped by 4 bases and J by 8 bases, with 20 bases between them. Per germline, CDR1 LGHDT and CDR2 YNNKEL (reference sequence). The data derive from a study of blood T cell repertoires in COVID-19. Study-wide context: Samples came from the United States, Italy and Spain, spanning acute and convalescent COVID-19. PBMCs, B-cell-depleted T cells, or T cells provided the cDNA or gDNA that made up the material.

As handled by the study authors: Reference gene primer amplification yielded estimated nucleated cell counts. The repertoire was sequenced with immunoSEQ multiplex PCR; TCRdb's copy has only in-frame clones and lacks some. V, J and clone size are taken as reported in that table, and D and trimming were inferred from the DNA itself. The sample holds about 140,000 clones, 85% to 90% seen once. V is TRBV3-1 (or the pseudogene TRBV3-2) and J is TRBJ1-4; no firm D call. Source material: peripheral blood. This sequence was found in a woman aged 55-69 years with active COVID-19. The CDR3 coding sequence is TGTGCCAGCAGCCTTCGGGCCAGCGGTTCAAGGGAAAAACTGTTTTTT. Encoded protein: CASSLRASGSREKLFF.